This note documents a single T cell receptor (beta chain) sequence. No antigen is known for it. Base-call qualities are not available, and no considerably larger clone is one nucleotide away. Whole blood was collected in K2EDTA tubes by collaborating institutions according to the institutions' own protocols. For TCRbeta analysis, collaborators shipped samples as frozen whole blood, isolated PBMCs, or DNA extracted from either of those sample types. TCRbeta CDR3 regions were amplified from genomic DNA using the immunoSEQ Assay, a bias-controlled multiplex PCR. The published analysis was carried out like this. Within the assay, amplification of reference gene primers was used to estimate how many nucleated cells each sample contained. To quantify the absolute abundance of each unique TCRbeta CDR3 rearrangement, sequence reads were collapsed and filtered. For each sample, productive Simpson clonality was calculated as the square root of Simpson's diversity index over productive rearrangements. TCRdb retrieved this table from immuneACCESS and kept in-frame rearrangements only. Not all clones are present; in checked studies, unresolved V genes account for under half, and no reason is known for the remainder. Clonal size and the V and J genes are those of that table, whereas D and trimming came from the DNA. The sample includes some 170,000 clones, with around 90% observed a single time. Clones ranked in the top ten supply about 18% of the sample.

Cut back by 3 bases and 6 bases, the V and J ends lie 9 bases apart. From its cysteine to its phenylalanine, the CDR3 spans 14 amino acids. Solely the CDR3 DNA is kept, with 42 bases framed from the first base. In the germline V gene (reference sequence), CDR1 corresponds to LNHDA and CDR2 to SQIVND. The data stem from a study of blood T cell repertoires in COVID-19 (dated by TCRdb to the early 2020s). About the study as a whole: Samples covering the acute and convalescent phases of COVID-19 were provided by collaborators in the United States, Italy and Spain. The repertoires were made available in a free public database intended to serve as a resource for research on the immune response to SARS-CoV-2. A de-identified subject ID, COVID-19 status, age in years and sex were almost always included in the sample metadata. Where available, HLA class I and class II types were obtained from metadata supplied by the sample provider rather than from assay-based typing. Samples were obtained from the ongoing ImmuneRACE study (first 160 participants) and from 1,254 subjects provided by 6 global collaborators. The prospective study material was composed of cDNA or gDNA derived from T cells, B-cell-depleted T cells, or PBMCs. Deeply sampled blood TCRbeta repertoires from subjects exposed to, actively infected with, or recovered from COVID-19 were included in the dataset. Points the paper makes about the study in general: How much clinical and demographic metadata was included differed by source and by participant, and the metadata was provided uncurated.

The V and J segments used are TRBV19 and TRBJ1-6, with the identity of the D gene unclear. The clonotype originates from a man aged 55 to 69 with active or convalescent COVID-19. Material: peripheral blood. The DNA is as follows: TGTGCCAGTAGTATCGGGGATACTAATTCACCCCTCCACTTT. This gives the protein CASSIGDTNSPLHF. The CDR3 plus the reference TRBV19 and TRBJ1-6 genes for the other parts give the full variable domain: DGGITQSPKYLFRKEGQNVTLSCEQNLNHDAMYWYRQDPGQGLRLIYYSQIVNDFQKGDIAEGYSVSREKKESFPLTVTSAQKNPTAFYLCASSIGDTNSPLHFGNGTRLTVT.